Below, one T cell receptor beta chain is given with its context. Its specificity is not known. Primers for the PCR totalled 60 Vbeta and 13 Jbeta. Sequencing was performed with immunoSEQ multiplex PCR; in TCRdb, only in-frame clones are kept and a portion is missing. Found here are about 140,000 clones, approximately 77% of them singletons; the top ten hold 4% to 6%. The germline V gene encodes CDR1 GTSNPN and CDR2 SVGIG (reference sequence). Trimming at V came to 3 bases and at J to 4 bases, leaving 4 bases not matched to a gene. This CDR3 comprises 13 residues. The data were obtained in a study of cytomegalovirus exposure and HLA in healthy donors. Overall study findings and caveats: In a later analysis, at a false discovery rate of 0.05, 15,000 to 20,000 TCR beta sequences matched HLA alleles. A later analysis showed TCR association rates differing by HLA locus, peaking at DRB1 and lowest at HLA-C. Follow-up analysis later connected one missense variant in DCLRE1C with trimming of TCR beta V- and J-genes.

The source material was PBMCs. The genes are TRBV30 and TRBJ1-1; 8 positions match TRBD1. This TCR was recovered from a woman between 45 and 65 years old in good health and CMV-seronegative. CDR3 protein: CAWRGQGVTEAFF. The CDR3 nucleotides read TGTGCCTGGAGAGGACAGGGAGTCACTGAAGCTTTCTTT.